Below are 21 T cell receptor beta chains sequenced from a single sample in a study of control samples from healthy donors and cancer patients. Clones were sequenced by immunoSEQ multiplex PCR, and TCRdb holds only the in-frame ones, with some missing. Here the sample spans around 59,000 clones, roughly nine tenths being singletons. The sequencing sample was made of PBMCs. These receptors were taken from a man aged 40-49 years with colorectal cancer.

The chain recombines TRBV9 with TRBJ1-1, with D perhaps matching TRBD1 (6 bases). Between the trimmed V and J ends, which lost 3 bases and 4 bases, there was a span of 13 bases. This CDR3 has 14 residues. CDR1 is SGDLS, CDR2 YYNGEE, per germline. The CDR3 coding sequence is TGTGCCAGCAGCGCTAGGGGGGGAGGCACTGAAGCTTTCTTT. This gives the protein CASSARGGGTEAFF.

V is TRBV4-2 and J is TRBJ2-1; 8 bases agree with TRBD2. The CDR3 loop spans 16 amino acids. After removal of 1 base from V and 5 bases from J, the junction contained 7 bases not matched to a gene. Per the germline V gene, CDR1 is LGHNA and CDR2 is YNFKEQ. The CDR3 reads CASSQVWRGAHNEQFF. The DNA for the CDR3 is TGTGCCAGCAGCCAAGTATGGCGGGGGGCCCACAATGAGCAGTTCTTC.

This sequence joins TRBV9 and TRBJ2-3, with unresolved D. Trimming removed 3 bases at V and 1 base at J, with 6 bases between. The CDR3 runs to 13 residues. CDR1 and CDR2 from the germline V gene are SGDLS and YYNGEE. This CDR3 reads CASSGIGTDTQYF. In nucleotides, the CDR3 is TGTGCCAGCAGCGGGATAGGCACAGATACGCAGTATTTT.

This chain uses TRBV5-4 with TRBJ2-3; D not certain. Germline CDR1 and CDR2: SGHNT and YYREEE (reference sequence). The CDR3 has 16 residues. Trimming removed 0 bases at V and 1 base at J, with 12 bases between. CDR3 sequence (DNA): TGTGCCAGCAGCTTGGCCGAAGAGATGCGCACAGATACGCAGTATTTT. Translated: CASSLAEEMRTDTQYF.

The rearrangement uses TRBV2 and TRBJ2-2, with 12 bases identical to TRBD1. The J segment lost 6 bases and the V segment lost 6 bases, leaving 5 bases of the junction unmatched. Germline CDR1 and CDR2: SNHLY and FYNNEI. The CDR3 consists of 15 residues. The CDR3 sequence: CASRGDRGRSGELFF. In DNA form, the CDR3 reads TGTGCCAGCAGGGGGGACAGGGGGCGCTCCGGGGAGCTGTTTTTT.

The chain uses TRBV4-2 and TRBJ2-1, with TRBD2 matching 7 bases. Germline CDR1 reads LGHNA; CDR2 reads YNFKEQ. CDR3 length: 18 residues. The V and J ends lost 1 base and 2 bases, in that order; junction bases with no gene match: 11. In DNA, the CDR3 is TGTGCCAGCAGCCAAGGGGTTTTTTACGGGGGGACCTACAATGAGCAGTTCTTC. It yields the protein CASSQGVFYGGTYNEQFF.

The chain has TRBV11-2 and TRBJ1-3; 7 positions agree with TRBD1. Trimming cost V 0 bases and J 1 base; bases outside gene matches: 6. Germline V CDR1 and CDR2: SGHAT, FQNNGV. The CDR3 loop spans 17 amino acids. The DNA for the CDR3 is TGTGCCAGCAGCTTAGAACCACCCAGGGGGTCTGGAAACACCATATATTTT. Translation: CASSLEPPRGSGNTIYF.

This clone was seen once. The J gene is TRBJ2-1, the V gene TRBV13; D is unclear. Germline CDR1 reads PRHDT; CDR2 reads FYEKMQ (reference sequence). Trimming cost V 4 bases and J 6 bases, with 10 bases left between them. This CDR3 region has 13 residues. The CDR3 DNA reads as TGTGCCAGCAGCTCAAACAGAGGCAATGAGCAGTTCTTC. Translation: CASSSNRGNEQFF.

V is TRBV6-5 and J is TRBJ2-3; D is undetermined. The germline V gene has CDR1 MNHEY and CDR2 SVGAGI. The CDR3 totals 12 residues. Trimming removed 6 bases from V and 2 bases from J, with 6 bases in between. The CDR3 reads CASRVSTDTQYF. In DNA, the CDR3 is TGTGCCAGCAGAGTCTCCACAGATACGCAGTATTTT.

The rearrangement joins TRBV29-1 to TRBJ2-5; no reliable D call. V lost 6 bases and J lost 4, with 12 bases in between. CDR1 SQVTM and CDR2 ANQGSEA come from the germline V gene. CDR3 length equals 12 residues. The CDR3, as DNA: TGCAGCGTAGCCAGACAAGGAGAGACCCAGTACTTC. It encodes CSVARQGETQYF.

This rearrangement joins TRBV6-2 or TRBV6-3 to TRBJ2-3; 11 nucleotides agree with TRBD2. The germline CDR1 and CDR2 sequences are MNHEY and SVGEGT. The CDR3 loop spans 21 amino acids. V shed 3 bases and J 0 bases; nucleotides not matched to a gene: 17. The CDR3 here is CASSYLPPGTSGYPSTDTQYF. The CDR3 nucleotides read TGTGCCAGCAGTTATCTTCCCCCCGGGACTAGCGGATACCCTAGCACAGATACGCAGTATTTT.

The chain couples TRBV28 to TRBJ2-7; 8 bases are shared with TRBD1. The CDR3 runs 15 residues. Germline lookup yields CDR1 MDHEN and CDR2 SYDVKM. The V segment lost 8 bases and the J segment 4 bases; nucleotides outside the gene matches: 13. The CDR3 protein is CASGNPRGLTYEQYF. The CDR3 nucleotides read TGTGCCAGCGGAAATCCCAGGGGGCTTACGTACGAGCAGTACTTC.

The genes are TRBV30 and TRBJ1-1; D possibly corresponds to TRBD1 (6 bases). Germline CDR1 and CDR2: GTSNPN and SVGIG (reference sequence). The CDR3 has 13 residues. V shed 2 bases and J shed 1 base, with 8 bases lying between them. The CDR3 is CAWSKTGNTEAFF. The CDR3 nucleotides are TGTGCCTGGAGTAAGACAGGGAACACTGAAGCTTTCTTT.

The genes are TRBV7-2 and TRBJ2-7; TRBD1 matches at 12 bases. There are 15 residues in the CDR3. Trimming at V came to 4 bases and at J to 5 bases, leaving 6 bases not matched to a gene. Germline lookup yields CDR1 SGHTA and CDR2 FQGNSA. The CDR3 nucleotides read TGTGCCAGCAGCTCCTCGGGACAGGGGGCCCACGAGCAGTACTTC. Translated: CASSSSGQGAHEQYF.

This chain connects TRBV11-3 to TRBJ2-7, with D tentatively TRBD1 (5 bases). CDR1 and CDR2 (germline): SGHNT, YENEEA. There are 14 residues in the CDR3. The V end was cut by 0 bases, the J end by 7 bases, with 13 bases between. In DNA form, the CDR3 reads TGTGCCAGCAGCTTAGAGCCAGGGAAGAGGGAGCAGTACTTC. Protein sequence: CASSLEPGKREQYF.

The V and J genes are TRBV4-2 and TRBJ2-3; 14 bases are a match to TRBD2. Per germline, CDR1 LGHNA and CDR2 YNFKEQ. The ends lost 2 bases at V and 3 bases at J; junction bases unmatched: 7. CDR3 size: 18 residues. Written as DNA, the CDR3 is TGTGCCAGCAGCCAATTATCGACTAGCGGGGGGGCAACAGATACGCAGTATTTT. Protein product: CASSQLSTSGGATDTQYF.

The chain links TRBV7-3 to TRBJ2-5; D may be TRBD1 (6 bases). Trimming shortened V by 5 bases and J by 1 base, and 11 bases separated the two germline ends. The CDR3 has 14 residues. Germline-derived CDR1 and CDR2 are SGHTA and FQGTGA. Here the CDR3 reads CASSLTGPQETQYF. CDR3 nucleotides: TGTGCCAGCAGCCTGACAGGACCCCAAGAGACCCAGTACTTC.

The chain combines TRBV10-2 with TRBJ2-5; the D gene is possibly TRBD1 (5 bases). The length of the CDR3 is 13 residues. The germline gives CDR1 WSHSY, CDR2 SAAADI. Trimming pared 5 bases from V and 3 bases from J, leaving 10 bases between. The CDR3 reads CASSQGRKETQYF. CDR3 in DNA: TGCGCCAGCAGTCAGGGCCGGAAAGAGACCCAGTACTTC.

This clone was seen a single time. The V call is TRBV2, the J call TRBJ2-5; TRBD2 agrees at 11 bases. This CDR3 spans 15 amino acids. V was pared by 5 bases and J by 1 base, with 3 bases of the junction left unmatched. CDR1 and CDR2 from the germline V gene are SNHLY and FYNNEI. CDR3 sequence (DNA): TGTGCCAGCAGTAAGACTAGCGGGGCCCAAGAGACCCAGTACTTC. Translating gives CASSKTSGAQETQYF.

The chain links TRBV10-1 to TRBJ2-1, with TRBD1 as a possible D gene (6 bases). The CDR3 has 15 amino acids. V gave up 2 bases and J gave up 9 bases, with 17 bases separating them. Looked up from germline, CDR1 is WNHNN and CDR2 is SYGVQD (reference sequence). In DNA, the CDR3 is TGCGCCAGCAGTGAGAGGGGTCAGGGGATGGGTGAGCAGTTCTTC. This sequence encodes CASSERGQGMGEQFF.

The chain employs TRBV6-5 and TRBJ2-7, with TRBD1 matching 8 bases. The CDR3 is made up of 13 amino acids. Trimming cost V 6 bases and J 3 bases; bases outside gene matches: 4. Germline CDR1 MNHEY, CDR2 SVGAGI. CDR3 loop: CASRGDRLYEQYF. The CDR3 DNA is TGTGCCAGCAGGGGGGACAGGCTCTACGAGCAGTACTTC.